The clone carrying this T cell receptor beta chain was observed at least ten times. Absence of ophthalmopathy progression within 18 months defined stable Graves' hyperthyroidism. Diagnosing involved the use of clinical symptoms, serum thyroxine and TRAb, thyroid ultrasound and orbital computed tomography. The V gene lost 4 bases and the J gene lost 8 bases, with 14 bases spanning the gap. CDR3 length equals 14 residues. This record comes from a study of T cells in Graves' hyperthyroidism and ophthalmopathy. Amplification targeted TCR beta CDR3 regions from RNA transcripts. When the TCR CDR3 underwent first-round RT-PCR, the HTBI primer set was used. One entry per CDR3 protein results from TCRdb running MiXCR on the multiplex PCR reads. The sample comprises tens of thousands of distinct CDR3 sequences, 54% of which are singletons, and about 35% rests with the top ten.

The receptor was isolated from a man younger than 35 with Graves' hyperthyroidism. The chain has TRBV12-3 or TRBV12-4 and TRBJ1-4, with a tentative D call TRBD1 (5 bases). Material: peripheral blood or thyroid tissue (not recorded which). The CDR3 DNA reads TGTGCCAGCAGTTCAGCAGGGATAGAAGAAAAACTGTTTTTT. Translation: CASSSAGIEEKLFF.